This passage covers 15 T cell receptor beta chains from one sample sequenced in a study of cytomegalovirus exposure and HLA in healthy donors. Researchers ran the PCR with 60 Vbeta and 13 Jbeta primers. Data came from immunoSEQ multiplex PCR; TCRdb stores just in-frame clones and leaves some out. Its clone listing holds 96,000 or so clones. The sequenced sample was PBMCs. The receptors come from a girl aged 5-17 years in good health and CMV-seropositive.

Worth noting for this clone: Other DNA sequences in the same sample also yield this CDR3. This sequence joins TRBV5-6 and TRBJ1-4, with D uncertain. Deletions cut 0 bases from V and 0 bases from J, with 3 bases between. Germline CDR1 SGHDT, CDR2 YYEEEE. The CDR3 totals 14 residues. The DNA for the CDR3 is TGTGCCAGCAGCTTGGTCGCAACTAATGAAAAACTGTTTTTT. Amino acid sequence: CASSLVATNEKLFF.

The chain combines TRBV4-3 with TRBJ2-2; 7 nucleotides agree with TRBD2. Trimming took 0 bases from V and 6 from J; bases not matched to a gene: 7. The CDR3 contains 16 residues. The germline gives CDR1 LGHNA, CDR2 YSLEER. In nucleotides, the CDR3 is TGCGCCAGCAGCCAAGATGTCGGACTAGGGGCCGGGGAGCTGTTTTTT. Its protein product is CASSQDVGLGAGELFF.

This CDR3 reads CASRDSRIPNYGYTF. The DNA for the CDR3 is TGTGCCAGTCGGGACAGTCGGATCCCTAACTATGGCTACACCTTC. The gene calls are TRBV19 and TRBJ1-2; the match to TRBD1 covers 7 bases. The V gene end was trimmed by 8 bases and the J gene end by 0 bases; junction bases not matched to a gene: 9. The CDR3 loop spans 15 amino acids. Per germline, CDR1 LNHDA and CDR2 SQIVND (reference sequence).

In nucleotides, the CDR3 is TGTGCCAGCAGCCCCGGGGCGGGAGACTACAATGAGCAGTTCTTC. It yields the protein CASSPGAGDYNEQFF. The chain recombines TRBV11-2 with TRBJ2-1, with 7 positions matching TRBD2. The CDR3 extends over 15 amino acids. Germline V CDR1 and CDR2: SGHAT, FQNNGV. Trimming at V came to 5 bases and at J to 3 bases, leaving 7 bases not matched to a gene. The full variable domain, rest sourced from reference TRBV11-2 and TRBJ2-1, is EAGVAQSPRYKIIEKRQSVAFWCNPISGHATLYWYQQILGQGPKLLIQFQNNGVVDDSQLPKDRFSAERLKGVDSTLKIQPAKLEDSAVYLCASSPGAGDYNEQFFGPGTRLTVL.

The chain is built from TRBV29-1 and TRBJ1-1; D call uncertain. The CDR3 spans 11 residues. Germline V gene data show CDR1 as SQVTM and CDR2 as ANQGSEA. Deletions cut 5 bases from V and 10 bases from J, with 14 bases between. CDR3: CSVTTLRVAFF. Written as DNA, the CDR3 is TGCAGCGTTACTACCCTACGAGTAGCTTTCTTT.

The CDR3 loop is CASSFTRSYGYTF. Here the CDR3 DNA reads TGTGCCAGCAGCTTTACTCGGAGCTATGGCTACACCTTC. The gene calls are TRBV13 and TRBJ1-2; unclear D gene. Looked up from germline, CDR1 is PRHDT and CDR2 is FYEKMQ (reference sequence). Trimming took off 3 bases at V and 4 bases at J, with 9 bases between the two ends. The CDR3 contains 13 residues. Variable domain in full (rest from reference TRBV13 and TRBJ1-2): AAGVIQSPRHLIKEKRETATLKCYPIPRHDTVYWYQQGPGQDPQFLISFYEKMQSDKGSIPDRFSAQQFSDYHSELNMSSLELGDSALYFCASSFTRSYGYTFGSGTRLTVV.

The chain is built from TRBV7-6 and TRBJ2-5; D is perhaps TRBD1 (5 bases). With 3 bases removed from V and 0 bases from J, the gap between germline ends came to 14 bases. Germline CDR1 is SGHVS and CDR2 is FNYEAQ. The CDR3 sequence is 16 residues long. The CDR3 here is CASSFPLTDYQETQYF. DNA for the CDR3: TGTGCCAGCAGCTTCCCTCTGACAGACTACCAAGAGACCCAGTACTTC.

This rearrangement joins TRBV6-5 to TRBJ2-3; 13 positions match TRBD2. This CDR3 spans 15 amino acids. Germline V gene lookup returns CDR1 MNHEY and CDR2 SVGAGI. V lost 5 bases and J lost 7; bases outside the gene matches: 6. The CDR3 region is CASSKGTSGVHTQYF. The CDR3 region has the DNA TGTGCCAGCAGTAAAGGGACTAGCGGGGTGCATACGCAGTATTTT.

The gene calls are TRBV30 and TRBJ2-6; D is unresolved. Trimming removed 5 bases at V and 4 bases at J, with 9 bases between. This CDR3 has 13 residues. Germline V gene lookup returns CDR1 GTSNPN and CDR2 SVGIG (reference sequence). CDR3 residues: CAWSSEGANVLTF. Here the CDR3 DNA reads TGTGCCTGGTCCTCTGAGGGGGCCAACGTCCTGACTTTC.

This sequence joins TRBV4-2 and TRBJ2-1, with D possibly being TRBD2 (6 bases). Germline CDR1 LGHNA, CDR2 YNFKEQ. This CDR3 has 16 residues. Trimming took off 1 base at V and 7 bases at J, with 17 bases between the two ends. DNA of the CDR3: TGTGCCAGCAGCCAAGGTGAGCCCGGGAGAAAAAATGAGCAGTTCTTC. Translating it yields CASSQGEPGRKNEQFF.

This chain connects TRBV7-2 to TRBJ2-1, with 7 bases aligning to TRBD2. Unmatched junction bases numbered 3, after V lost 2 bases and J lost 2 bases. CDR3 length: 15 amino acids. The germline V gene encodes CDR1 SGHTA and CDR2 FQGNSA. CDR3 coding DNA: TGTGCCAGCAGCTTATGGGGAGGGGCCTACAATGAGCAGTTCTTC. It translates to CASSLWGGAYNEQFF.

CDR3 sequence (DNA): TGTGCCAGCAGTCAACAGGGTCACAATTCACCCCTCCACTTT. It is translated as CASSQQGHNSPLHF. This sequence joins TRBV6-5 and TRBJ1-6; D may be TRBD1 (6 bases). This CDR3 has 14 amino acids. Germline lookup yields CDR1 MNHEY and CDR2 SVGAGI. V shed 5 bases and J shed 7 bases, with 12 bases lying between them.

For the CDR3, the DNA is TGCGCCAGCAGCCAAGCCTCGGGAGCCGAGCAGTTCTTC. This sequence encodes CASSQASGAEQFF. This chain connects TRBV4-3 to TRBJ2-1; D may be TRBD2 (6 bases). Trimming took 1 base from V and 10 from J, leaving 11 bases between them. The CDR3 runs 13 residues. Germline V gene lookup returns CDR1 LGHNA and CDR2 YSLEER.

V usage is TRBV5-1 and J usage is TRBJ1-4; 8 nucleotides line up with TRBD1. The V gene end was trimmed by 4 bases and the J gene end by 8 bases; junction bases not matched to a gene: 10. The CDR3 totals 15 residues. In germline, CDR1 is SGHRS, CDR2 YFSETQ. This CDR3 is CASSRGQGPFEKLFF. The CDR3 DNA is TGCGCCAGCAGCAGAGGACAGGGACCTTTCGAAAAACTGTTTTTT.

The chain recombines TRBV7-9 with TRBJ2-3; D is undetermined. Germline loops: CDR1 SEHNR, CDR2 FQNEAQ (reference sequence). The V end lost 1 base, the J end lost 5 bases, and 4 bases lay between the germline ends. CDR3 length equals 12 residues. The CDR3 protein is CASSLDGDTQYF. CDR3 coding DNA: TGTGCCAGCAGCTTAGACGGAGATACGCAGTATTTT.